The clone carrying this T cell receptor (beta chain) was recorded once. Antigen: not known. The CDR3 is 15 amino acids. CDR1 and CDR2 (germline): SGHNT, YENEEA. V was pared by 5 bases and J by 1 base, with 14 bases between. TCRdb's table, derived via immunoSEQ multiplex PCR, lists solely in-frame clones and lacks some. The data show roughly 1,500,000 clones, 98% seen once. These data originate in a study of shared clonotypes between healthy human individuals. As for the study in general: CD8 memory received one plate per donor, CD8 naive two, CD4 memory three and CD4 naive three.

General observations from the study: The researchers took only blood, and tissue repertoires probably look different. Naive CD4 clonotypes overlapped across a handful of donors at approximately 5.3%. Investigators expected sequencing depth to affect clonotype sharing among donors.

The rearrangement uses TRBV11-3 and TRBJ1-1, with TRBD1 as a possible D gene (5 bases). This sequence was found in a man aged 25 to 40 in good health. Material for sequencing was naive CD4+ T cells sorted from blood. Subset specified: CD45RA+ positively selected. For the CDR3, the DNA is TGTGCCAGCAGCAAAGAGGGACGGCCGAACACTGAAGCTTTCTTT. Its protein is CASSKEGRPNTEAFF. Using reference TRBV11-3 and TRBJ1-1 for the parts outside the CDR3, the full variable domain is EAGVVQSPRYKIIEKKQPVAFWCNPISGHNTLYWYLQNLGQGPELLIRYENEEAVDDSQLPKDRFSAERLKGVDSTLKIQPAELGDSAVYLCASSKEGRPNTEAFFGQGTRLTVV.